The clone carrying this T cell receptor (beta chain) was seen many times. The assay was immunoSEQ multiplex PCR, and TCRdb's table has in-frame clones only and misses some. Of roughly 96,000 clones in the sample, about 86% were seen once. Trimming took off 0 bases at V and 8 bases at J, with 10 bases between the two ends. Looked up from germline, CDR1 is KGHSH and CDR2 is LQKENI. The CDR3 covers 13 residues. This entry comes from a study of blood T cell repertoires in COVID-19. The sequence derives from a man between 60 and 75 years old with acute or convalescent COVID-19. Material: peripheral blood. The chain is built from TRBV18 and TRBJ1-2, with D maybe TRBD1 (6 bases). CDR3: CASSPPATGGYTF. For the CDR3, the DNA is TGTGCCAGCTCACCACCGGCGACAGGCGGCTACACCTTC.